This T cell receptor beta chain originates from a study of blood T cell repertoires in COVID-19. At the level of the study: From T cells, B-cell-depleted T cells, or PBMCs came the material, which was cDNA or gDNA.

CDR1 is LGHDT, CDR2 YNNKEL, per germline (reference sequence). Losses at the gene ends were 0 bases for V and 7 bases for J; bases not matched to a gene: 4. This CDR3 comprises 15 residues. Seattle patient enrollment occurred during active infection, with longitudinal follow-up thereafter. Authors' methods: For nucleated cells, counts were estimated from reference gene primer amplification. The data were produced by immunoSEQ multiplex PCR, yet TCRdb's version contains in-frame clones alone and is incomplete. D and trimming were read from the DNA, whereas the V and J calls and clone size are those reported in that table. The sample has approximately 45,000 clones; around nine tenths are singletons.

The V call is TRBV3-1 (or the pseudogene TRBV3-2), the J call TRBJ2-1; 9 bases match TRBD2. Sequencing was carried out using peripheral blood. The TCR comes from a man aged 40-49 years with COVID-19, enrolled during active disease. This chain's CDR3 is CASSQDPGLANEQFF. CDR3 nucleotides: TGTGCCAGCAGCCAAGATCCGGGACTAGCAAATGAGCAGTTCTTC.